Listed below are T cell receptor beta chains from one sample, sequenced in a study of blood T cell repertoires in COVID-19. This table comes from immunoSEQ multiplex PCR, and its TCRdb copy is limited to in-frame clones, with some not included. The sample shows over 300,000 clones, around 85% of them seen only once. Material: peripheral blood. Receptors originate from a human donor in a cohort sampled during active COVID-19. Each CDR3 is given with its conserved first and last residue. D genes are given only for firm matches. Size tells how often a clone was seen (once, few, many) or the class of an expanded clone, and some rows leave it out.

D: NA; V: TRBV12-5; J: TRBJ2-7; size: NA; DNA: TGTGCTAGTGGTGGGACACCTCACAGGGTCGCCTACGAGCAGTACTTC; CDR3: CASGGTPHRVAYEQYF
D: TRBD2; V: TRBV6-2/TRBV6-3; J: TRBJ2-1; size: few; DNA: TGTGCCAGCAGTTACTCAGGGACTAGCGGAGTCTACAATGAGCAGTTCTTC; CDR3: CASSYSGTSGVYNEQFF
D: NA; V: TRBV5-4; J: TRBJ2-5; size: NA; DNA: TGTGCCAGCAGCTTTGGCAGCGGGCGCTACCAAGAGACCCAGTACTTC; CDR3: CASSFGSGRYQETQYF
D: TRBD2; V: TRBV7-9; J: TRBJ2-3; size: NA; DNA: TGTGCCAGCAGCGGCTGGGGACTAGCGGGGATGTATACGCAGTATTTT; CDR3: CASSGWGLAGMYTQYF
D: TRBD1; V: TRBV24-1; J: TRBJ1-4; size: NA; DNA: TGTGCCACCAGTGATTCTACTACCGGGACAGTTGATGAAAAACTGTTTTTT; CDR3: CATSDSTTGTVDEKLFF
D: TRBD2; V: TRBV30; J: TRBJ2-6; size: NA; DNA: TGTGCCTGGAACAAACCGGGCGGGGGCTCTGGGGCCAACGTCCTGACTTTC; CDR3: CAWNKPGGGSGANVLTF
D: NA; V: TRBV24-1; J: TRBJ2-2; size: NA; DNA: TGTGCCACCAGTGACCAGGGGTTCACCGGGGAGCTGTTTTTT; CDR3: CATSDQGFTGELFF
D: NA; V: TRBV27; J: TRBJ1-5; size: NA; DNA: TGTGCCAGCAGTTCAACAGGGACAAGCAATCAGCCCCAGCATTTT; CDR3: CASSSTGTSNQPQHF
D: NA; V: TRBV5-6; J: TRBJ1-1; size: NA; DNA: TGTGCCAGCAGGCGGAGGAGTGGAGGGAGGGGGACTGAAGCTTTCTTT; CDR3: CASRRRSGGRGTEAFF
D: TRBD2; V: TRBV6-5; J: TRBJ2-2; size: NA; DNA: TGTGCCAGCAGTTACTCCGGGGGGGGCACCGGGGAGCTGTTTTTT; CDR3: CASSYSGGGTGELFF
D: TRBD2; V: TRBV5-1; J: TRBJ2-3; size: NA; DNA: TGCGCCAGCATATTTCGGGGGGGAAGCACAGATACGCAGTATTTT; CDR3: CASIFRGGSTDTQYF
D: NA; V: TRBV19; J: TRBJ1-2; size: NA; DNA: TGTGCCAGTAGTTCTGGAGAAGGGGCAGGGCAGGCCTCTTCTAACTATGGCTACACCTTC; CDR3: CASSSGEGAGQASSNYGYTF
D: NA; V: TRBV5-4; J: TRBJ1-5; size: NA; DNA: TGTGCCAGCAGCTTGTGGCCTAGCAATCAGCCCCAGCATTTT; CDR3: CASSLWPSNQPQHF
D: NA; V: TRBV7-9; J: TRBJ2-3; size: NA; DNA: TGTGCCAGCAGCCCGCCGGCGGTCGAAAGCACAGATACGCAGTATTTT; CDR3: CASSPPAVESTDTQYF
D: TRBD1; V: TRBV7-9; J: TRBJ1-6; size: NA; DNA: TGTGCCAGCAGCTTGGGACAGAATAATTCACCCCTCCACTTT; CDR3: CASSLGQNNSPLHF
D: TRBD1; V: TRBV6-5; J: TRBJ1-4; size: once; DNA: TGTGCCAGCAGTTACTCGGTTCAGGGGGCGGGTGAAAAACTGTTTTTT; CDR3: CASSYSVQGAGEKLFF
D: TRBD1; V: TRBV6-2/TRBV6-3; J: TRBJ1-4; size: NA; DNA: TGTGCCAGCAGTTATCCTTACGGACAGGGAGGAGAAAAACTGTTTTTT; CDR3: CASSYPYGQGGEKLFF
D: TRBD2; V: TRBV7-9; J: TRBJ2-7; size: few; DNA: TGTGCCAGCTCCCGGGGGGGGCCTACCTACGAGCAGTACTTC; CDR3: CASSRGGPTYEQYF
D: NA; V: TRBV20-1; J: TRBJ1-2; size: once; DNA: TGCAGTGCGTCGGGGAATGGCTACACCTTC; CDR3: CSASGNGYTF
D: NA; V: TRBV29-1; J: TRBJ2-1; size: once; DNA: TGCAGCGTCCGTCTCCTTACCTACAATGAGCAGTTCTTC; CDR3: CSVRLLTYNEQFF
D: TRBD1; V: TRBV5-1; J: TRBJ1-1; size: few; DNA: TGCGCCAGCAGCTTGGGGGTACAGGGGAAGGTAGCTTTCTTT; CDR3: CASSLGVQGKVAFF
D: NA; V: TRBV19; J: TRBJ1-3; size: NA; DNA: TGTGCCAGTAGTATCAAGGGGGACTCTGGAAACACCATATATTTT; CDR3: CASSIKGDSGNTIYF
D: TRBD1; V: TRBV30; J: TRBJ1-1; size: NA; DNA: TGTGCCTGGGGACAGGGGATTATTCCTGAAGCTTTCTTT; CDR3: CAWGQGIIPEAFF
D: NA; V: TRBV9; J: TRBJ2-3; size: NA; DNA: TGTGCCAGCAGCGTTGATAGCCCAGATACGCAGTATTTT; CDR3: CASSVDSPDTQYF
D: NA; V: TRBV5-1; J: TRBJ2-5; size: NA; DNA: TGCGCCAGCAGCTTGGCCAGGGAGACCCAGTACTTC; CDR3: CASSLARETQYF